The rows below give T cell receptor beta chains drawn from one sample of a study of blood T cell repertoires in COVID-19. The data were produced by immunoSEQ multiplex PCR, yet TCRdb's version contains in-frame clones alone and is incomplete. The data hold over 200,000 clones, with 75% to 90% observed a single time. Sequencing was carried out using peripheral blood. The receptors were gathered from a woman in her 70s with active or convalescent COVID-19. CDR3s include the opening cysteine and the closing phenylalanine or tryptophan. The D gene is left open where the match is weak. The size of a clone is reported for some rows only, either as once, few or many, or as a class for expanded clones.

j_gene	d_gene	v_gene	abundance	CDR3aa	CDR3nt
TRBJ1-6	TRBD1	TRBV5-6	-	CASRDRKGINSPLHF	TGTGCCAGCCGGGACAGGAAAGGGATTAATTCACCCCTCCACTTT
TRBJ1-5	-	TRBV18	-	CASSPQGSDQPQHF	TGTGCCAGCTCACCTCAGGGAAGCGATCAGCCCCAGCATTTT
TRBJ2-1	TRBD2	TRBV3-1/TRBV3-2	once	CASSQDGPDSGGARDEQFF	TGTGCCAGCAGCCAAGATGGTCCGGACAGCGGGGGGGCCCGAGATGAGCAGTTCTTC
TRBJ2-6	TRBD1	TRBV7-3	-	CASSSGQGAPGANVLTF	TGTGCCAGCAGCTCCGGACAGGGGGCTCCCGGGGCCAACGTCCTGACTTTC
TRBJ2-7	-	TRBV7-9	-	CASSSSTPPHEQYF	TGTGCCAGCAGCTCGTCTACCCCCCCCCACGAGCAGTACTTC
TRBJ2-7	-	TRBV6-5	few	CASSLAPRGYEQYF	TGTGCCAGCAGTTTGGCCCCCAGGGGCTACGAGCAGTACTTC
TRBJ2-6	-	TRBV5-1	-	CASSLQRAGANVLTF	TGCGCCAGCAGCTTGCAGCGGGCCGGGGCCAACGTCCTGACTTTC
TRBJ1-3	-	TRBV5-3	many	CASPGNHLHLSGNTIYF	TGTGCCAGTCCAGGGAACCACCTACATCTCTCTGGAAACACCATATATTTT
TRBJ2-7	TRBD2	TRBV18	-	CASSLGLAGAIPQQYF	TGTGCCAGCTCACTGGGACTAGCGGGGGCCATACCTCAGCAGTACTTC
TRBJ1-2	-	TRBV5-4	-	CASTLQGNYGYTF	TGTGCCAGCACTTTACAGGGCAACTATGGCTACACCTTC
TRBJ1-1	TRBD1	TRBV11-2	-	CASGGTGWMNTEAFF	TGTGCCAGCGGAGGGACAGGGTGGATGAACACTGAAGCTTTCTTT
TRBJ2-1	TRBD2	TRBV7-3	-	CASSLIASGGRSSYNEQFF	TGTGCCAGCAGCTTAATTGCTAGCGGGGGCAGGAGCTCCTACAATGAGCAGTTCTTC
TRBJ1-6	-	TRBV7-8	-	CASNRAAGSNSPLHF	TGTGCCAGCAACCGAGCGGCGGGTTCCAATTCACCCCTCCACTTT
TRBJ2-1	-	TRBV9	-	CASSVDLRQLGNYNEQFF	TGTGCCAGCAGCGTAGATCTGCGACAGCTGGGGAACTACAATGAGCAGTTCTTC
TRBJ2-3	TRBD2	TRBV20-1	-	CSASHPGLALDTQYF	TGCAGTGCTAGTCATCCGGGACTAGCGCTTGATACGCAGTATTTT
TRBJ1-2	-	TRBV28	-	CASSFPGNYGYTF	TGTGCCAGCAGTTTCCCCGGGAACTATGGCTACACCTTC
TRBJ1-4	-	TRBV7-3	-	CASSLRQGGGEKLFF	TGTGCCAGCAGCTTAAGGCAGGGAGGCGGTGAAAAACTGTTTTTT
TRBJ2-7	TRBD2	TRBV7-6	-	CASSLGYSGGAREQYF	TGTGCCAGCAGCTTAGGGTATAGCGGGGGGGCCCGCGAGCAGTACTTC
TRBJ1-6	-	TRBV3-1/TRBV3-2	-	CASSQDWEINSPLHF	TGTGCCAGCAGCCAAGATTGGGAGATTAATTCACCCCTCCACTTT
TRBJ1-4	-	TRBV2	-	CASAVQTTTNEKLFF	TGTGCCAGCGCCGTACAGACTACAACTAATGAAAAACTGTTTTTT
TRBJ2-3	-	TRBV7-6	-	CASSLAPADTQYF	TGTGCCAGCAGCCTAGCCCCAGCAGATACGCAGTATTTT
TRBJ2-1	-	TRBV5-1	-	CASSTGDYNEQFF	TGCGCCAGCAGCACGGGAGATTACAATGAGCAGTTCTTC
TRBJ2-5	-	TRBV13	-	CASSTQGGVETQYF	TGTGCCAGCAGCACACAGGGTGGCGTAGAGACCCAGTACTTC
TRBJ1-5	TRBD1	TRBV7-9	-	CASSRDQGEQPQHF	TGTGCCAGCAGCCGGGATCAGGGGGAACAGCCCCAGCATTTT
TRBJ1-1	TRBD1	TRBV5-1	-	CASTLGAGGNTEAFF	TGCGCCAGCACCCTGGGGGCAGGGGGGAACACTGAAGCTTTCTTT
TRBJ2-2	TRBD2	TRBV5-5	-	CASSLVAGGPSTGELFF	TGTGCCAGCAGCTTGGTAGCGGGGGGGCCGAGCACCGGGGAGCTGTTTTTT
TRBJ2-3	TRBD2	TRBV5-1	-	CASSFWREPRTDTQYF	TGCGCCAGCAGCTTTTGGCGGGAGCCCCGCACAGATACGCAGTATTTT
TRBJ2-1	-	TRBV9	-	CASSPEGAAGNEQFF	TGTGCCAGCAGCCCCGAGGGGGCCGCGGGGAATGAGCAGTTCTTC
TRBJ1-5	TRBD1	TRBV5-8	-	CASSSGQAINQPQHF	TGTGCCAGCAGCTCGGGACAGGCAATCAATCAGCCCCAGCATTTT
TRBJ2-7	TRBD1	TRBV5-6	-	CASSFPQQGVTYEQYF	TGTGCCAGCAGCTTCCCCCAACAGGGGGTAACCTACGAGCAGTACTTC
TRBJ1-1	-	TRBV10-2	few	CATSGVNTEAFF	TGCGCCACCTCGGGGGTTAACACTGAAGCTTTCTTT
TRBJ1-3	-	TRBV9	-	CASSPREATGNTIYF	TGTGCCAGCAGCCCTCGGGAGGCTACTGGAAACACCATATATTTT
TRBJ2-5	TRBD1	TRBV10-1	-	CASSRQSGQGPTQYF	TGCGCCAGCAGCAGACAGTCGGGACAGGGGCCCACCCAGTACTTC
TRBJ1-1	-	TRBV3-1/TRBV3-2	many	CASSQDLLRGGNTEAFF	TGTGCCAGCAGCCAAGACTTACTACGGGGAGGGAACACTGAAGCTTTCTTT
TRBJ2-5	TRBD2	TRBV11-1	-	CASSFGTSGGLDQYF	TGTGCCAGCAGCTTTGGCACTAGCGGGGGGCTGGACCAGTACTTC
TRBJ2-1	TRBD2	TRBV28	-	CASSVLAGVAEQFF	TGTGCCAGCAGTGTCCTAGCGGGAGTGGCTGAGCAGTTCTTC
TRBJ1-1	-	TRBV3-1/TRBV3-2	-	CASSQVATEAFF	TGTGCCAGCAGCCAAGTGGCCACTGAAGCTTTCTTT
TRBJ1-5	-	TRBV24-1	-	CATSDLSTVQHF	TGTGCCACCAGTGACCTATCGACAGTCCAGCATTTT
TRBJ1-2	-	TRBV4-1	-	CASSTEDGRGYTF	TGCGCCAGCAGCACCGAGGATGGGAGGGGCTACACCTTC
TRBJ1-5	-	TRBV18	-	CASSPPGRGDQPQHF	TGTGCCAGCTCACCACCCGGACGGGGGGATCAGCCCCAGCATTTT
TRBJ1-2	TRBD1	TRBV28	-	CASRTGTGDYGYTF	TGTGCCAGCAGAACTGGGACAGGGGATTATGGCTACACCTTC
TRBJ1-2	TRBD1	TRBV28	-	CASSPGDRGGYGYTF	TGTGCCAGCAGTCCCGGGGACAGGGGCGGCTATGGCTACACCTTC
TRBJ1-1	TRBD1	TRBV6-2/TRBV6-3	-	CASSPSGQEAFF	TGTGCCAGCAGCCCCTCGGGACAGGAAGCTTTCTTT
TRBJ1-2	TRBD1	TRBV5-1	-	CASYTGENGYTF	TGCGCCAGCTATACAGGGGAAAATGGCTACACCTTC